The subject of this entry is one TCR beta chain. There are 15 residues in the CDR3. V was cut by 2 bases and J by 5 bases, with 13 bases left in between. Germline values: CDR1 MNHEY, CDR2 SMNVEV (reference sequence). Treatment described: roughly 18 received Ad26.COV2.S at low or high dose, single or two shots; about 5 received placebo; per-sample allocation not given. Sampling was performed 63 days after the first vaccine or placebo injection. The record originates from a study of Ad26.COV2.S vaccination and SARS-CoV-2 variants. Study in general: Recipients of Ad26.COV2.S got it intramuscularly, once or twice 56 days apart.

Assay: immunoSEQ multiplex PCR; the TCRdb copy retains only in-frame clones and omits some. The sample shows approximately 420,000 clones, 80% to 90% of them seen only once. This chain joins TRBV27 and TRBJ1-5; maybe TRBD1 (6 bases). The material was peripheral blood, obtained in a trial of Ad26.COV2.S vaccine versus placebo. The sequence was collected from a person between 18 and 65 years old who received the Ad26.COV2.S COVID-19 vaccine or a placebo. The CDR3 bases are TGTGCCAGCAGTTTAATTGGGCAGGGGTATCAGCCCCAGCATTTT. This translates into CASSLIGQGYQPQHF.